This TCR beta chain was recovered during a study of CD8+CD57+ T cells in acquired aplastic anemia. About the research overall: Around 3.5 ug was the average amount of DNA from sorted CD4+ and CD8+ cells. Some 10 million reads were obtained on average for healthy donor CD4+ cells. Study-level points and caveats: Common to patients and controls were approximately 30 CD8+ CDR3 sequences.

To note about this clonotype: Its antigen is undetermined.

Genomic DNA acted as the template from which TCR beta VDJ combination and CDR3 sequence profiling were carried out. Via MiXCR, TCRdb re-called the reads, giving one row per CDR3 protein. The sample holds approximately 170,000 distinct CDR3 sequences, about three fifths seen once. Germline V gives CDR1 SGHRS, CDR2 YFSETQ. The V end lost 4 bases, the J end lost 1 base, and 16 bases lay between the germline ends. The CDR3 sequence is 16 residues long. The sequenced sample consisted of sorted CD4+, CD8+, or CD8+CD57+ T cells (not recorded which) from PBMCs. The sequence came from a human donor in good health. V gene TRBV5-1 combines with J gene TRBJ2-3; D perhaps matches TRBD2 (6 bases). CDR3 nucleotides: TGCGCCAGCAGCCCGGGACTCACTATCGGCACAGATACGCAGTATTTT. This translates into CASSPGLTIGTDTQYF.